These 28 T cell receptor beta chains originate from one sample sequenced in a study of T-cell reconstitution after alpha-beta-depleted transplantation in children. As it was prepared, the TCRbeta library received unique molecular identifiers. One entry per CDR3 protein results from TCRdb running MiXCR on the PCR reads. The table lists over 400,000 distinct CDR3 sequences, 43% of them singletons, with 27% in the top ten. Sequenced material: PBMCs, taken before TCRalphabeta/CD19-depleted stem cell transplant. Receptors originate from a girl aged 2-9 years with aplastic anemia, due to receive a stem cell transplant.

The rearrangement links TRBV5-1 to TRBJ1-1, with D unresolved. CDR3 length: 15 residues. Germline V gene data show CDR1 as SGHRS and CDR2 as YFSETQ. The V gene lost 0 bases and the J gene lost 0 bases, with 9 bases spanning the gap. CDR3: CASSLVAEMNTEAFF. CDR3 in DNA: TGCGCCAGCAGCTTGGTGGCAGAGATGAACACTGAAGCTTTCTTT.

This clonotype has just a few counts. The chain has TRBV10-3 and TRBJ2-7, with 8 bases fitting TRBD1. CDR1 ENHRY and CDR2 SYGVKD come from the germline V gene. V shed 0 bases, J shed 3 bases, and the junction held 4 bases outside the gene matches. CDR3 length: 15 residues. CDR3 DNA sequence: TGTGCCATCAGTGAGTCAGGGACAGGTCTCTACGAGCAGTACTTC. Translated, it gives CAISESGTGLYEQYF.

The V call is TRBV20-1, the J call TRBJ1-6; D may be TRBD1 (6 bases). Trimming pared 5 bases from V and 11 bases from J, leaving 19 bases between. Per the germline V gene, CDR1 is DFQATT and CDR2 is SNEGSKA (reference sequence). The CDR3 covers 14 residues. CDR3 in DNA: TGCAGTGCTCGACCGACCGGACAGAGCGCACCCCTCCACTTT. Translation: CSARPTGQSAPLHF.

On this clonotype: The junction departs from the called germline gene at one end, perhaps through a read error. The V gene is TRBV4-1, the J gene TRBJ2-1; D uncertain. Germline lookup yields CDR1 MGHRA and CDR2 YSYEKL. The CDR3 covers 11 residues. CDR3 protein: CASRWRGEQFF. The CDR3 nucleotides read TGTGCCAGCAGGTGGCGTGGTGAGCAGTTCTTC.

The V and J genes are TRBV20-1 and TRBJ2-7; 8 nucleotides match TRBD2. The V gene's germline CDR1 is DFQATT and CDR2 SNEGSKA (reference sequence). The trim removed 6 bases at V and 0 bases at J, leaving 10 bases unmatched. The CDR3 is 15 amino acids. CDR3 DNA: TGCAGTGCGGGACGTGCGGGGGGAAGCTCCTACGAGCAGTACTTC. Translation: CSAGRAGGSSYEQYF.

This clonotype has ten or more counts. Here the CDR3 DNA reads TGCAGTGCTAGGCCTTTAGTCTGGTCCGGCAGGGACACCGGGGAGCTGTTTTTT. The encoded protein is CSARPLVWSGRDTGELFF. The genes are TRBV20-1 and TRBJ2-2, with TRBD1 as a possible D gene (5 bases). V dropped 3 bases and J dropped 3 bases, with 23 bases sitting between them. Germline-derived CDR1 and CDR2 are DFQATT and SNEGSKA (reference sequence). The CDR3 runs to 18 residues.

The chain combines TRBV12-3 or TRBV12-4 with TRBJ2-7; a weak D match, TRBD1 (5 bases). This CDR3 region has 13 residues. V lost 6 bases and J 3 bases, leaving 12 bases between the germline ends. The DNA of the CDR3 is TGTGCCAGCAGCAGGGCCCCACGCTACGAGCAGTACTTC. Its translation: CASSRAPRYEQYF.

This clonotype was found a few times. The CDR3 DNA reads TGTGCCAGCAGCCCATTCAGGGCGGGAGGCCAAGAGACCCAGTACTTC. Translated: CASSPFRAGGQETQYF. The chain employs TRBV3-1 and TRBJ2-5; 8 bases line up with TRBD2. The trim removed 4 bases at V and 1 base at J, leaving 8 bases unmatched. CDR3 length: 16 amino acids. Germline V CDR1 and CDR2: LGHDT, YNNKEL (reference sequence).

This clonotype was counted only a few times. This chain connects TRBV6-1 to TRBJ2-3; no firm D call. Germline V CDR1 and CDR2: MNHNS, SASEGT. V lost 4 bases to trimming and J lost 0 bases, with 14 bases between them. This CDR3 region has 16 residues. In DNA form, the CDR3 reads TGTGCCAGCAGTGCCTCAATGCGTGGAAGCACAGATACGCAGTATTTT. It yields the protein CASSASMRGSTDTQYF.

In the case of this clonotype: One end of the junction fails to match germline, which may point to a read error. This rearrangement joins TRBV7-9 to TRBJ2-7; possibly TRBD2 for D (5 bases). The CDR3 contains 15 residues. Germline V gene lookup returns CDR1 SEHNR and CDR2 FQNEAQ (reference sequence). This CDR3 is CASSVTGSSPWEQYF. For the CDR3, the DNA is TGTGCCAGCAGCGTAACCGGGTCCTCCCCCTGGGAGCAATACTTC.

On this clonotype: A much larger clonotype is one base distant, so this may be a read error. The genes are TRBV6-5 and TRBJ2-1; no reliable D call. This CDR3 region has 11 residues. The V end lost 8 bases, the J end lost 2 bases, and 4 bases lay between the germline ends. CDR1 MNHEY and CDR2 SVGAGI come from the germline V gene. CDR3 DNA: TGTGCCAGCGGCACCTACAATGAGCAGTTCTTC. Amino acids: CASGTYNEQFF.

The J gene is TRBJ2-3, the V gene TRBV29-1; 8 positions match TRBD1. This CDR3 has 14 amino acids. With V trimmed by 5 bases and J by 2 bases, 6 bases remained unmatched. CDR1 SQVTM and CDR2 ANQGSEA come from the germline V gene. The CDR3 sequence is CSVPGTGFTDTQYF. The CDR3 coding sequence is TGCAGCGTTCCCGGGACAGGCTTCACAGATACGCAGTATTTT.

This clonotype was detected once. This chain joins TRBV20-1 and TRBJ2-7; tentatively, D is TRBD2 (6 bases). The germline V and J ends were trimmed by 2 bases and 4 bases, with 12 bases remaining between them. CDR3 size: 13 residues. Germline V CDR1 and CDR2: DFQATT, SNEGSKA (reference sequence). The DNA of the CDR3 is TGCAGTGCTAGACGGGGGACCTTATACGAGCAGTACTTC. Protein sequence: CSARRGTLYEQYF.

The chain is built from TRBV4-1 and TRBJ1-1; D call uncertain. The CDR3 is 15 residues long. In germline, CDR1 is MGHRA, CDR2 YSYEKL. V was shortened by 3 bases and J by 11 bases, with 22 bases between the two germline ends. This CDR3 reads CASSQSWPGLSGAFF. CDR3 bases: TGCGCCAGCAGCCAGTCTTGGCCGGGGTTGAGTGGGGCTTTCTTT.

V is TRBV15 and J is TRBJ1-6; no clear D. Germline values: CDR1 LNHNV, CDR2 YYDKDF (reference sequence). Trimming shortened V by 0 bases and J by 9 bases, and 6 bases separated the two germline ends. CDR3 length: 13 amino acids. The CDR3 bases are TGTGCCACCAGCAGAGATCTAAGTTCACCCCTCCACTTT. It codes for CATSRDLSSPLHF.

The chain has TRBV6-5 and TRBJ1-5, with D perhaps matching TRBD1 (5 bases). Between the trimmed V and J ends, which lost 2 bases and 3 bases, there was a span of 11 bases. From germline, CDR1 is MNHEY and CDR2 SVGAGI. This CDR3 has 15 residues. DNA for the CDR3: TGTGCCAGCAGTTACGGGACGTACTCCAATCAGCCCCAGCATTTT. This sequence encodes CASSYGTYSNQPQHF.

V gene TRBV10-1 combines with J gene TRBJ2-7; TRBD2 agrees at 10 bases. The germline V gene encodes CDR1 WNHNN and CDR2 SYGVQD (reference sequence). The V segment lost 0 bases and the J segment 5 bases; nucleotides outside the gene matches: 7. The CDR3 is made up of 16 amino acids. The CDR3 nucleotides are TGCGCCAGCAGTGAGTCTCAGCGGGAGGGCCAGAACGAGCAGTACTTC. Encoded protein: CASSESQREGQNEQYF.

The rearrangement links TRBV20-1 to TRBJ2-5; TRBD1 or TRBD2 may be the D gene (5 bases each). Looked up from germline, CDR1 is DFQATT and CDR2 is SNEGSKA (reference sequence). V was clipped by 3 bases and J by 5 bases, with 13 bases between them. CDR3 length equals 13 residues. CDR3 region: CSASGTFRETQYF. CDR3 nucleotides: TGCAGTGCTAGCGGGACGTTCCGGGAGACCCAGTACTTC.

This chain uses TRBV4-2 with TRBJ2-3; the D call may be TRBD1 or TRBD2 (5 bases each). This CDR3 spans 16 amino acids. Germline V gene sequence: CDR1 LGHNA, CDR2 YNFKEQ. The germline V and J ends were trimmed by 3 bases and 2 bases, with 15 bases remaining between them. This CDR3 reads CASSQEPGRDTDTQYF. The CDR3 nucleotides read TGTGCCAGCAGCCAGGAACCGGGACGAGACACAGATACGCAGTATTTT.

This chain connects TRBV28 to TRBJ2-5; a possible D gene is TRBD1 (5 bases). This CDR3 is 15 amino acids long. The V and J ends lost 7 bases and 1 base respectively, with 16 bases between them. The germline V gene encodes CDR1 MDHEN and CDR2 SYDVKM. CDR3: CASTAPTVPQETQYF. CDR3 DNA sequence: TGTGCCAGCACCGCACCGACAGTTCCCCAAGAGACCCAGTACTTC.

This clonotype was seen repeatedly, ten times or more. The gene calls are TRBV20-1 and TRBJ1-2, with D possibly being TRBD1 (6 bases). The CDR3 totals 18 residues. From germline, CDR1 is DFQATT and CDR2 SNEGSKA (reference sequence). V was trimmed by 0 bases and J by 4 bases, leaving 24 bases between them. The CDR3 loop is CSARDRVSPGGHGYGYTF. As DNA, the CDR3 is TGCAGTGCTAGAGATCGGGTATCGCCCGGGGGGCATGGCTATGGCTACACCTTC.

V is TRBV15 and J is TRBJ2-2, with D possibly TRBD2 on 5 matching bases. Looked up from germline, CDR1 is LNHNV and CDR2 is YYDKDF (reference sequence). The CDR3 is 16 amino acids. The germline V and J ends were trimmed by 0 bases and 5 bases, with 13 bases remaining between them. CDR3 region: CATSRDLAGETGELFF. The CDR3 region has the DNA TGTGCCACCAGCAGAGATCTGGCGGGCGAGACCGGGGAGCTGTTTTTT. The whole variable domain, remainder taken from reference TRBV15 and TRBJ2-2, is DAMVIQNPRYQVTQFGKPVTLSCSQTLNHNVMYWYQQKSSQAPKLLFHYYDKDFNNEADTPDNFQSRRPNTSFCFLDIRSPGLGDTAMYLCATSRDLAGETGELFFGEGSRLTVL.

The CDR3 DNA reads as TGTGCCAGCAGCCCCGGGAGAGGGACAGATACGCAGTATTTT. It is translated as CASSPGRGTDTQYF. The chain recombines TRBV27 with TRBJ2-3, with D perhaps TRBD2 (6 bases). The germline CDR1 and CDR2 sequences are MNHEY and SMNVEV (reference sequence). This CDR3 has 14 amino acids. Deletions cut 6 bases from V and 3 bases from J, with 13 bases between.

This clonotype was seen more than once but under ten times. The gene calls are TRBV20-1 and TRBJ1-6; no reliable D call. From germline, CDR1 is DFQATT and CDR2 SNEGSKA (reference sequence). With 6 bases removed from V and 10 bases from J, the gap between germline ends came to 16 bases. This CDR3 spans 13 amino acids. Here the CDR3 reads CSARIRDGSPLHF. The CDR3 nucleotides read TGCAGTGCCAGGATACGAGACGGGTCACCCCTCCACTTT.

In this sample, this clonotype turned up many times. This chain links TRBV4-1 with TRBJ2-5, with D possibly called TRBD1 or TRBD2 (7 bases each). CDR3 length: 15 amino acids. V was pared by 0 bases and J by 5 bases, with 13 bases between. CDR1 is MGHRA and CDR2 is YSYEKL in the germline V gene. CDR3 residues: CASSQEQGREETQYF. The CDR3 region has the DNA TGCGCCAGCAGCCAAGAACAGGGGCGGGAGGAGACCCAGTACTTC.

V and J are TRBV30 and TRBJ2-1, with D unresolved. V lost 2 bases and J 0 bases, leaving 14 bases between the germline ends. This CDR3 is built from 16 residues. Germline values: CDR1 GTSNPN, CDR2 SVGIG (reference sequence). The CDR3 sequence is CAWSIHSAASYNEQFF. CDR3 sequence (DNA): TGTGCCTGGAGTATCCACAGTGCCGCCTCCTACAATGAGCAGTTCTTC. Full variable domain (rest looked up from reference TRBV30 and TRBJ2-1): SQTIHQWPATLVQPVGSPLSLECTVEGTSNPNLYWYRQAAGRGLQLLFYSVGIGQISSEVPQNLSASRPQDRQFILSSKKLLLSDSGFYLCAWSIHSAASYNEQFFGPGTRLTVL.

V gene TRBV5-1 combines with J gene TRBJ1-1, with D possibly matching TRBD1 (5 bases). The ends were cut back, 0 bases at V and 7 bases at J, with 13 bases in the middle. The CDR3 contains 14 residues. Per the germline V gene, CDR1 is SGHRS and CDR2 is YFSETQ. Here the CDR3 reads CASSLGGGTSEAFF. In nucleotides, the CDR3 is TGCGCCAGCAGCTTGGGGGGGGGTACGAGTGAAGCTTTCTTT.

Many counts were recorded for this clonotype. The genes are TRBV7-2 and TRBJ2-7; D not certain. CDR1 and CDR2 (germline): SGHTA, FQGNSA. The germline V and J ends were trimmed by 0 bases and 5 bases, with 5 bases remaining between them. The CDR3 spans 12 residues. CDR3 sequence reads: CASSLAWDEQYF. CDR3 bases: TGTGCCAGCAGCTTAGCGTGGGACGAGCAGTACTTC.